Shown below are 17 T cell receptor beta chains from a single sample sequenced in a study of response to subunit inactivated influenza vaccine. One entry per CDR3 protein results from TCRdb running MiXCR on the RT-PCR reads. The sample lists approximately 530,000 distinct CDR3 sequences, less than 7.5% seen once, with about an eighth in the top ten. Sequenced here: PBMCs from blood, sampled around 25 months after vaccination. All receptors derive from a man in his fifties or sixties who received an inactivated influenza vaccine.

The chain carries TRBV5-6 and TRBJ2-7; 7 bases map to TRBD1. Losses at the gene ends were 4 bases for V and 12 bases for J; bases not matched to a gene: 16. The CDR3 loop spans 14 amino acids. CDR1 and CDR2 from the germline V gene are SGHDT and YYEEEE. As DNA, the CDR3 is TGTGCCAGCAGCATGACAGGGTCCCCGGGCTTCCTGTACTTC. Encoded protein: CASSMTGSPGFLYF. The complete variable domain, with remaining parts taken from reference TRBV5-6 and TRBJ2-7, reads DAGVTQSPTHLIKTRGQQVTLRCSPKSGHDTVSWYQQALGQGPQFIFQYYEEEERQRGNFPDRFSGHQFPNYSSELNVNALLLGDSALYLCASSMTGSPGFLYFGPGTRLTVT.

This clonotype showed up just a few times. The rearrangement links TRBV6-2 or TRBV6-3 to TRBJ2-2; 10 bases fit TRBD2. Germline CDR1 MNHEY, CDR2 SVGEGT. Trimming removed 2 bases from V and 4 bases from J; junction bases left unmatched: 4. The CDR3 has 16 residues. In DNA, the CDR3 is TGTGCCAGCAGTTACGTAGCGGGGGGTCTCACCGGGGAGCTGTTTTTT. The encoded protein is CASSYVAGGLTGELFF.

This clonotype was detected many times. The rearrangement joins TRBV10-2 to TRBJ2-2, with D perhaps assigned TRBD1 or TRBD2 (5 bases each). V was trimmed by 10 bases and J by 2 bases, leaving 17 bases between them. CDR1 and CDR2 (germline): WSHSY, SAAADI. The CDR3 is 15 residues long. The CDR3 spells CATMGPRLNTGELFF. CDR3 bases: TGCGCCACCATGGGACCGCGTTTAAACACCGGGGAGCTGTTTTTT.

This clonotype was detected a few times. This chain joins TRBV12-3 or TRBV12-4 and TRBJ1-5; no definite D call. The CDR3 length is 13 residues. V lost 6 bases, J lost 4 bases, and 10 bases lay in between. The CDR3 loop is CASSTVGNQPQHF. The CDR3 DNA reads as TGTGCCAGCAGCACTGTAGGGAATCAGCCCCAGCATTTT.

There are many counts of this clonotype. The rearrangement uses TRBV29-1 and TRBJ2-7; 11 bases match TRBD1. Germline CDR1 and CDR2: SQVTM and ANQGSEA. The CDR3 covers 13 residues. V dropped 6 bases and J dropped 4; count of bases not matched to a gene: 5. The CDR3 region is CSVRTGGSYEQYF. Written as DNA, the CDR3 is TGCAGCGTGAGGACAGGGGGCTCGTACGAGCAGTACTTC.

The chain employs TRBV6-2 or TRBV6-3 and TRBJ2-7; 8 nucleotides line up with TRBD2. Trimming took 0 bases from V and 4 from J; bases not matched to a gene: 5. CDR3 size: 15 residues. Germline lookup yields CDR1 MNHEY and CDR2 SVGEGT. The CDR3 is CASSYSTVAGYEQYF. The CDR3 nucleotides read TGTGCCAGCAGTTACTCGACGGTAGCGGGGTACGAGCAGTACTTC.

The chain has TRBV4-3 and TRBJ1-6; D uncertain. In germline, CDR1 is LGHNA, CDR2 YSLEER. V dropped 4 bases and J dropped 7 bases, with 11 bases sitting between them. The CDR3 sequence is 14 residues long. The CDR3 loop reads CASSPHSNNSPLHF. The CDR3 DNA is TGCGCCAGCAGCCCACATTCAAACAATTCACCCCTCCACTTT.

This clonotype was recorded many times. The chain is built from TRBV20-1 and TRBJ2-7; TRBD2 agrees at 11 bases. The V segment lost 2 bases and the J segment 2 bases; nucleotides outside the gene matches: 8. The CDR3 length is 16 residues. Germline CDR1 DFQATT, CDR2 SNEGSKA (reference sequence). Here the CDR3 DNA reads TGCAGTGCTAGACGACCGGGACTAGCGGTGACCTACGAGCAGTACTTC. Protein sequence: CSARRPGLAVTYEQYF.

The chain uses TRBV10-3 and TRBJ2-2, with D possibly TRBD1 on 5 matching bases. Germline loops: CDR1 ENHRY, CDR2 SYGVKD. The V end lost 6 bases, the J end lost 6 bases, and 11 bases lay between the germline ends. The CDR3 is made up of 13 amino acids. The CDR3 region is CAISQGSAGELFF. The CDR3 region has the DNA TGTGCCATCAGCCAGGGCAGCGCCGGGGAGCTGTTTTTT.

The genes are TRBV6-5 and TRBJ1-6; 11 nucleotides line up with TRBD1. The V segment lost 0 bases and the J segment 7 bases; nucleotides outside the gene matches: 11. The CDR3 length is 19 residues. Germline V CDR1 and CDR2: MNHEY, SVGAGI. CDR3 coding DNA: TGTGCCAGCAGTTACTCGAGCGGACAGGGGGCGCATAGGAATTCACCCCTCCACTTT. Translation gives CASSYSSGQGAHRNSPLHF.

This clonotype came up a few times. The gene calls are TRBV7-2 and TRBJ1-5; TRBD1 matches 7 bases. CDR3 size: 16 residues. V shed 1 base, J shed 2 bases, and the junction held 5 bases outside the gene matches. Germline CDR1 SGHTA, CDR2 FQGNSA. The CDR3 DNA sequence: TGTGCCAGCAGCTTAGTGGACAGGTGGGGCAATCAGCCCCAGCATTTT. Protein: CASSLVDRWGNQPQHF. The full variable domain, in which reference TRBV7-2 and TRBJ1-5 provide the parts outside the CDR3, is GAGVSQSPSNKVTEKGKDVELRCDPISGHTALYWYRQSLGQGLEFLIYFQGNSAPDKSGLPSDRFSAERTGGSVSTLTIQRTQQEDSAVYLCASSLVDRWGNQPQHFGDGTRLSIL.

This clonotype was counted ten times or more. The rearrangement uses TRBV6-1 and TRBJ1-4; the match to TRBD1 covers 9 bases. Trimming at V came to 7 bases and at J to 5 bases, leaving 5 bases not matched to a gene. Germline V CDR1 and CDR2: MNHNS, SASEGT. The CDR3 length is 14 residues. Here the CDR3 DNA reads TGTGCCAGCACCTGGGACAGGGAGAATGAAAAACTGTTTTTT. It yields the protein CASTWDRENEKLFF.

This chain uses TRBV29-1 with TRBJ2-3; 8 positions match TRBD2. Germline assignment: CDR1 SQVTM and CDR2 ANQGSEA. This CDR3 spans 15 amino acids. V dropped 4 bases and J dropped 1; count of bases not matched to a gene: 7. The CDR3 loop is CSVVPREEGTDTQYF. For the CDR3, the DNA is TGCAGCGTTGTTCCGCGGGAGGAAGGCACAGATACGCAGTATTTT.

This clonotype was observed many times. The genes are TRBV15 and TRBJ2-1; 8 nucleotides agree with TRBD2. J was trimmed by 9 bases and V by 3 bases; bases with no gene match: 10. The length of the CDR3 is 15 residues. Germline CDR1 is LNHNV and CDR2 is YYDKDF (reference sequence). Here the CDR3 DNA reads TGTGCCACCAGCAGCGGAGGGACTAGTTCCGGTGAGCAGTTCTTC. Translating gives CATSSGGTSSGEQFF. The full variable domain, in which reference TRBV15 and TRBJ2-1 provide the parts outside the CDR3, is DAMVIQNPRYQVTQFGKPVTLSCSQTLNHNVMYWYQQKSSQAPKLLFHYYDKDFNNEADTPDNFQSRRPNTSFCFLDIRSPGLGDTAMYLCATSSGGTSSGEQFFGPGTRLTVL.

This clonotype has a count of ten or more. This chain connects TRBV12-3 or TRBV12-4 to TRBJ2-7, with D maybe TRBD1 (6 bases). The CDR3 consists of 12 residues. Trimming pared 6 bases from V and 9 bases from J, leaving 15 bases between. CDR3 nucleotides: TGTGCCAGCAGGGGGGCCTTGGGCGGGCAGTACTTC. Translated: CASRGALGGQYF.

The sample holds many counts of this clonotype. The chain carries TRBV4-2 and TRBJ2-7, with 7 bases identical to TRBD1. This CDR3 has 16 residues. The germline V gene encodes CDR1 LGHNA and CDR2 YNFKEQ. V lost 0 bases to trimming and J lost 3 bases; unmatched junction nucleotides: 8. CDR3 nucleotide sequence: TGTGCCAGCAGCCAAGAGGGGACAGCAAATTTCTACGAGCAGTACTTC. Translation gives CASSQEGTANFYEQYF.

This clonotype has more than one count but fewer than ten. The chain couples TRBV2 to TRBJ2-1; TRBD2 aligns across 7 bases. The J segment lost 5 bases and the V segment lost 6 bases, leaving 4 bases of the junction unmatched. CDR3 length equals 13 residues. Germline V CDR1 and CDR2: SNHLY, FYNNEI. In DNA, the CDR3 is TGTGCCAGCAGGTATGCGGGAGACAATGAGCAGTTCTTC. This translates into CASRYAGDNEQFF.